The rows below give T cell receptor beta chains drawn from one sample of a study of T cells after yellow fever vaccination. TCRdb independently ran MiXCR on the 5' RACE reads; one entry per CDR3 protein. Of over 110,000 distinct CDR3 sequences in the sample, over 7% were seen once. The sample consisted of CD4+ T cells sorted from PBMCs, taken 5 days after the yellow fever booster vaccination. These receptors all come from a man aged 25-45 years who received the YFV17D yellow fever vaccine. The CDR3 runs from the conserved cysteine through the conserved F or W. The D gene is left open where the match is weak. Some rows mark clone size as missing; the rest say once, few, many or name a class of expanded clone.

V gene: TRBV6-1
D gene: TRBD1
J gene: TRBJ1-5
clone size: NA
CDR3 protein: CASRPRGLGNQPQHF
CDR3 DNA: TGTGCCAGCAGACCCAGGGGGCTTGGCAATCAGCCCCAGCATTTT

V gene: TRBV7-2
D gene: NA
J gene: TRBJ2-3
clone size: many
CDR3 protein: CASSSRTADTQYF
CDR3 DNA: TGTGCCAGCAGCTCCCGCACAGCTGATACGCAGTATTTT

V gene: TRBV12-3/TRBV12-4
D gene: TRBD2
J gene: TRBJ2-5
clone size: many
CDR3 protein: CASSLGGQHGNF
CDR3 DNA: TGTGCCAGCAGTTTGGGAGGGCAACACGGTAACTTC

V gene: TRBV7-3
D gene: TRBD2
J gene: TRBJ2-1
clone size: many
CDR3 protein: CASSSFPSGSYNEQFF
CDR3 DNA: TGTGCCAGCAGCTCCTTTCCTAGCGGGAGTTACAATGAGCAGTTCTTC

V gene: TRBV11-2
D gene: TRBD2
J gene: TRBJ2-5
clone size: NA
CDR3 protein: CASSLRRGLAGGRYQETQYF
CDR3 DNA: TGTGCCAGCAGCTTGAGAAGGGGACTAGCGGGAGGGCGGTACCAAGAGACCCAGTACTTC

V gene: TRBV19
D gene: TRBD1
J gene: TRBJ2-7
clone size: NA
CDR3 protein: CASTPRTGLEQYF
CDR3 DNA: TGTGCCAGTACCCCTCGGACAGGGCTCGAGCAGTACTTC

V gene: TRBV7-2
D gene: NA
J gene: TRBJ2-3
clone size: many
CDR3 protein: CASSLAGAGTDTQYF
CDR3 DNA: TGTGCCAGCAGCTTAGCGGGGGCGGGTACAGATACGCAGTATTTT

V gene: TRBV20-1
D gene: NA
J gene: TRBJ2-7
clone size: many
CDR3 protein: CSARDRSLYEQYF
CDR3 DNA: TGCAGTGCTAGGGACCGCTCGCTTTACGAGCAGTACTTC

V gene: TRBV10-2
D gene: NA
J gene: TRBJ1-2
clone size: many
CDR3 protein: CASSGIGSGYTF
CDR3 DNA: TGCGCCAGCAGTGGAATCGGGAGTGGCTACACCTTC

V gene: TRBV5-1
D gene: NA
J gene: TRBJ2-2
clone size: many
CDR3 protein: CASSSVVTNTGELFF
CDR3 DNA: TGCGCCAGCAGCTCGGTGGTAACGAACACCGGGGAGCTGTTTTTT

V gene: TRBV10-3
D gene: TRBD2
J gene: TRBJ2-3
clone size: few
CDR3 protein: CATEQAGGPLASSTQYF
CDR3 DNA: TGTGCCACCGAGCAAGCGGGAGGGCCACTAGCTAGTAGTACGCAGTATTTT

V gene: TRBV14
D gene: NA
J gene: TRBJ1-1
clone size: many
CDR3 protein: CASSQVHRRMNTEAFF
CDR3 DNA: TGTGCCAGCAGCCAGGTTCACAGGAGGATGAACACTGAAGCTTTCTTT

V gene: TRBV12-3/TRBV12-4
D gene: TRBD1
J gene: TRBJ2-7
clone size: many
CDR3 protein: CASSFLGQAPYEQYF
CDR3 DNA: TGTGCCAGCAGTTTTTTGGGACAGGCCCCCTACGAGCAGTACTTC

V gene: TRBV20-1
D gene: NA
J gene: TRBJ2-5
clone size: NA
CDR3 protein: CSARDQHETQYF
CDR3 DNA: TGCAGTGCTAGGGACCAGCATGAGACCCAGTACTTC

V gene: TRBV18
D gene: TRBD2
J gene: TRBJ2-7
clone size: many
CDR3 protein: CASSSGLATYEQYF
CDR3 DNA: TGTGCCAGCTCATCGGGACTAGCAACGTACGAGCAGTACTTC

V gene: TRBV7-2
D gene: TRBD2
J gene: TRBJ2-7
clone size: few
CDR3 protein: CASSSFGLAGHEQYF
CDR3 DNA: TGTGCCAGCAGCTCCTTCGGGCTAGCGGGCCACGAGCAGTACTTC

V gene: TRBV20-1
D gene: TRBD2
J gene: TRBJ2-3
clone size: many
CDR3 protein: CSATRSGRTDTQYF
CDR3 DNA: TGCAGTGCTACCCGAAGCGGGAGGACAGATACGCAGTATTTT

V gene: TRBV14
D gene: TRBD2
J gene: TRBJ2-1
clone size: many
CDR3 protein: CASSHLPGLADNEQFF
CDR3 DNA: TGTGCCAGCAGCCACCTCCCGGGACTAGCCGACAATGAGCAGTTCTTC

V gene: TRBV7-2
D gene: NA
J gene: TRBJ2-7
clone size: few
CDR3 protein: CASSLGGGLSSYEQYF
CDR3 DNA: TGTGCCAGCAGCCTCGGCGGGGGCCTATCCTCCTACGAGCAGTACTTC

V gene: TRBV5-1
D gene: TRBD1
J gene: TRBJ2-1
clone size: many
CDR3 protein: CASSGSDRASYNEQFF
CDR3 DNA: TGCGCCAGCAGCGGATCGGACAGGGCATCCTACAATGAGCAGTTCTTC

V gene: TRBV3-1
D gene: NA
J gene: TRBJ2-6
clone size: few
CDR3 protein: CASSQALLGANVLTF
CDR3 DNA: TGTGCCAGCAGCCAAGCCCTCCTAGGGGCCAACGTCCTGACTTTC

V gene: TRBV20-1
D gene: TRBD1
J gene: TRBJ2-7
clone size: many
CDR3 protein: CSARVNPGTGSYEQYF
CDR3 DNA: TGCAGTGCTAGAGTCAACCCCGGGACAGGTTCCTACGAGCAGTACTTC

V gene: TRBV12-5
D gene: TRBD2
J gene: TRBJ2-7
clone size: many
CDR3 protein: CASGPSEKSLAVTYEQYF
CDR3 DNA: TGTGCTAGTGGCCCTTCGGAAAAATCTCTAGCGGTTACCTACGAGCAGTACTTC

V gene: TRBV19
D gene: NA
J gene: TRBJ2-4
clone size: many
CDR3 protein: CASRGDRQPAKNIQYF
CDR3 DNA: TGTGCCAGTAGGGGGGACCGACAACCTGCCAAAAACATTCAGTACTTC

V gene: TRBV6-5
D gene: NA
J gene: TRBJ2-5
clone size: NA
CDR3 protein: CVSSYTSSAGTETQYF
CDR3 DNA: TGTGTCAGCAGTTACACCTCTAGCGCCGGGACGGAGACCCAGTACTTC

V gene: TRBV5-1
D gene: NA
J gene: TRBJ2-5
clone size: many
CDR3 protein: CASSPFLGEQETQYF
CDR3 DNA: TGCGCCAGCAGCCCCTTTCTTGGAGAGCAAGAGACCCAGTACTTC

V gene: TRBV11-2
D gene: NA
J gene: TRBJ2-7
clone size: many
CDR3 protein: CASSLEFGFSLVYEQYF
CDR3 DNA: TGTGCCAGCAGCTTAGAATTTGGCTTCTCTCTTGTGTACGAGCAGTACTTC

V gene: TRBV24-1
D gene: TRBD1
J gene: TRBJ2-7
clone size: many
CDR3 protein: CATSDAGTGGSEQYF
CDR3 DNA: TGTGCCACCAGTGATGCCGGGACAGGGGGCAGCGAGCAGTACTTC

V gene: TRBV20-1
D gene: TRBD1
J gene: TRBJ2-7
clone size: many
CDR3 protein: CSARPTGQSYEQYF
CDR3 DNA: TGCAGTGCAAGGCCTACGGGACAGTCCTACGAGCAGTACTTC

V gene: TRBV5-1
D gene: NA
J gene: TRBJ2-1
clone size: many
CDR3 protein: CASSLSWSRGNEQFF
CDR3 DNA: TGCGCCAGCAGCTTGAGCTGGTCCAGGGGCAATGAGCAGTTCTTC

V gene: TRBV5-1
D gene: TRBD2
J gene: TRBJ2-5
clone size: many
CDR3 protein: CASSGIAGGPWETQYF
CDR3 DNA: TGCGCCAGCAGCGGAATAGCGGGAGGGCCTTGGGAGACCCAGTACTTC

V gene: TRBV29-1
D gene: TRBD2
J gene: TRBJ2-1
clone size: many
CDR3 protein: CSVVTVAGAYNEQFF
CDR3 DNA: TGCAGCGTTGTTACCGTAGCGGGAGCCTACAATGAGCAGTTCTTC

V gene: TRBV12-3/TRBV12-4
D gene: NA
J gene: TRBJ2-3
clone size: few
CDR3 protein: CASSRQITDTQYF
CDR3 DNA: TGTGCCAGCAGTCGCCAAATCACAGATACGCAGTATTTT

V gene: TRBV19
D gene: NA
J gene: TRBJ2-1
clone size: NA
CDR3 protein: CASSIRSSPKEQFF
CDR3 DNA: TGTGCCAGTAGTATTAGGTCTAGCCCTAAGGAGCAGTTCTTC

V gene: TRBV12-3/TRBV12-4
D gene: NA
J gene: TRBJ2-5
clone size: many
CDR3 protein: CASSLSSYQETQYF
CDR3 DNA: TGTGCCAGCAGTTTAAGTAGTTACCAAGAGACCCAGTACTTC

V gene: TRBV15
D gene: NA
J gene: TRBJ1-6
clone size: many
CDR3 protein: CATSSDPSDNSPLHF
CDR3 DNA: TGTGCCACCAGCAGCGACCCGTCCGACAATTCACCCCTCCACTTT

V gene: TRBV7-9
D gene: NA
J gene: TRBJ2-1
clone size: few
CDR3 protein: CASSVPTRGGRGNEQFF
CDR3 DNA: TGTGCCAGCAGCGTCCCAACGAGGGGGGGGAGGGGCAATGAGCAGTTCTTC

V gene: TRBV9
D gene: NA
J gene: TRBJ2-1
clone size: many
CDR3 protein: CASSVRSSYNEQFF
CDR3 DNA: TGTGCCAGCAGCGTAAGAAGCAGCTACAATGAGCAGTTCTTC

V gene: TRBV7-2
D gene: NA
J gene: TRBJ2-5
clone size: many
CDR3 protein: CAGSRGLQETQYF
CDR3 DNA: TGTGCCGGGTCGCGGGGTCTCCAAGAGACCCAGTACTTC

V gene: TRBV20-1
D gene: TRBD1
J gene: TRBJ2-7
clone size: many
CDR3 protein: CSARGEGTGKYF
CDR3 DNA: TGCAGTGCTAGAGGGGAAGGGACAGGAAAATACTTC

V gene: TRBV10-3
D gene: TRBD2
J gene: TRBJ2-5
clone size: few
CDR3 protein: CAISTSGQETQYF
CDR3 DNA: TGTGCCATCAGCACTAGCGGGCAAGAGACCCAGTACTTC

V gene: TRBV4-1
D gene: TRBD2
J gene: TRBJ2-1
clone size: many
CDR3 protein: CASSRFPETSGSYNEQFF
CDR3 DNA: TGCGCCAGCAGCCGTTTTCCCGAGACTAGCGGGAGTTACAATGAGCAGTTCTTC

V gene: TRBV2
D gene: NA
J gene: TRBJ1-2
clone size: many
CDR3 protein: CASSYTGYYGYTF
CDR3 DNA: TGTGCCAGCAGTTATACAGGATACTATGGCTACACCTTC

V gene: TRBV9
D gene: NA
J gene: TRBJ1-3
clone size: many
CDR3 protein: CASSVFQGTSGNTIYF
CDR3 DNA: TGTGCCAGCAGCGTGTTTCAGGGGACTTCCGGAAACACCATATATTTT

V gene: TRBV18
D gene: TRBD1
J gene: TRBJ2-3
clone size: many
CDR3 protein: CASSSGTGGDTQYF
CDR3 DNA: TGTGCCAGCTCGTCCGGGACAGGGGGTGATACGCAGTATTTT

V gene: TRBV27
D gene: NA
J gene: TRBJ1-1
clone size: many
CDR3 protein: CASRTTTPNTEAFF
CDR3 DNA: TGTGCCAGCAGGACCACGACACCGAACACTGAAGCTTTCTTT

V gene: TRBV7-8
D gene: NA
J gene: TRBJ2-5
clone size: NA
CDR3 protein: CASSIRVETQYF
CDR3 DNA: TGTGCCAGCAGCATCCGGGTGGAGACCCAGTACTTC

V gene: TRBV7-2
D gene: TRBD2
J gene: TRBJ2-5
clone size: few
CDR3 protein: CASSFQAGQETQYF
CDR3 DNA: TGTGCCAGCAGCTTCCAAGCGGGACAAGAGACCCAGTACTTC

V gene: TRBV11-2
D gene: TRBD1
J gene: TRBJ1-4
clone size: many
CDR3 protein: CASSPPDRGMSNEKLFF
CDR3 DNA: TGTGCCAGCAGCCCACCGGACAGGGGGATGTCTAATGAAAAACTGTTTTTT

V gene: TRBV5-1
D gene: TRBD1
J gene: TRBJ2-6
clone size: many
CDR3 protein: CASSFNPGQSDQQLANVLTF
CDR3 DNA: TGCGCCAGCAGCTTCAACCCGGGACAGAGCGACCAGCAACTGGCCAACGTCCTGACTTTC

V gene: TRBV7-2
D gene: NA
J gene: TRBJ1-3
clone size: few
CDR3 protein: CASRSTDSGNTIYF
CDR3 DNA: TGTGCCAGCAGATCTACGGACTCTGGAAACACCATATATTTT

V gene: TRBV6-2/TRBV6-3
D gene: NA
J gene: TRBJ2-7
clone size: few
CDR3 protein: CASRTGTPSQQYF
CDR3 DNA: TGTGCCAGCAGGACCGGGACCCCGTCCCAGCAGTACTTC

V gene: TRBV5-1
D gene: NA
J gene: TRBJ2-1
clone size: many
CDR3 protein: CASSLTGGTASYNEQFF
CDR3 DNA: TGCGCCAGCAGCTTGACCGGAGGGACAGCGTCTTACAATGAGCAGTTCTTC

V gene: TRBV19
D gene: NA
J gene: TRBJ2-2
clone size: many
CDR3 protein: CASNRDRTGELFF
CDR3 DNA: TGTGCCAGTAACCGGGACCGCACCGGGGAGCTGTTTTTT